Shown below are 11 T cell receptor beta chains from a single sample sequenced in a study of cytomegalovirus exposure and HLA in healthy donors (dated by TCRdb to the late 2010s). The library was obtained by the immunoSEQ multiplex PCR assay. For the multiplex PCR, a mixture combining 60 forward primers for TCR Vbeta segments and 13 reverse primers for TCR Jbeta segments was used. TCRdb retrieved this table from immuneACCESS and kept in-frame rearrangements only. Not all clones are present; in checked studies, unresolved V genes account for under half, and no reason is known for the remainder. In all, the sample holds some 100,000 clones, and 65% to 75% of those were seen once. The ten largest clones represent over 4% of the sample. Source material: PBMCs. Receptor source: a woman younger than 30 in good health and CMV-seropositive.

The chain uses TRBV28 and TRBJ2-2; 7 bases match TRBD1. This CDR3 has 16 residues. J was trimmed by 5 bases and V by 5 bases; bases with no gene match: 11. Germline CDR1 and CDR2: MDHEN and SYDVKM. The CDR3 bases are TGTGCCAGCAGTCTTCCCAGACAGGGTTGGACCGGGGAGCTGTTTTTT. Protein sequence: CASSLPRQGWTGELFF.

The chain is built from TRBV29-1 and TRBJ2-7, with TRBD2 identical over 10 bases. Germline CDR1 SQVTM, CDR2 ANQGSEA. J gave up 5 bases and V 4 bases, and 5 bases lay outside the gene matches. The CDR3 length is 13 residues. The CDR3: CSVASGRVHEQYF. The DNA for the CDR3 is TGCAGCGTTGCCAGCGGGAGGGTCCACGAGCAGTACTTC.

The chain joins TRBV4-1 to TRBJ2-3; 8 bases match TRBD1. Germline V gene data show CDR1 as MGHRA and CDR2 as YSYEKL. The CDR3 runs 15 residues. Trimming cost V 2 bases and J 5 bases; bases outside gene matches: 6. In DNA form, the CDR3 reads TGCGCCAGCAGCCAACCCAGGGGGCGGAAAGATACGCAGTATTTT. It translates to CASSQPRGRKDTQYF.

There are a few counts of this clone. V is TRBV4-3 and J is TRBJ1-1, with TRBD1 matching 7 bases. Germline V CDR1 and CDR2: LGHNA, YSLEER. The CDR3 has 14 amino acids. V was clipped by 3 bases and J by 1 base; unmatched bases: 2. As DNA, the CDR3 is TGCGCCAGCAGCCATCAGGGGGGGAACACTGAAGCTTTCTTT. Encoded protein: CASSHQGGNTEAFF.

The gene calls are TRBV27 and TRBJ2-3, with a weak D call TRBD1 (5 bases). Per germline, CDR1 MNHEY and CDR2 SMNVEV (reference sequence). Trimming took off 0 bases at V and 5 bases at J, with 6 bases between the two ends. The CDR3 is 13 residues long. This CDR3 is CASSLSGLDTQYF. CDR3 sequence (DNA): TGTGCCAGCAGTTTATCGGGGCTAGATACGCAGTATTTT.

The V gene is TRBV7-2, the J gene TRBJ2-1, with D unclear. Looked up from germline, CDR1 is SGHTA and CDR2 is FQGNSA. The germline V and J ends were trimmed by 3 bases and 10 bases, with 10 bases remaining between them. The CDR3 spans 12 residues. The CDR3 loop reads CASSFLTREQFF. The CDR3 DNA reads TGTGCCAGCAGCTTCCTGACTCGGGAGCAGTTCTTC.

The rearrangement joins TRBV27 to TRBJ2-7; D perhaps matches TRBD1 (5 bases). The CDR3 has 14 residues. The ends were cut back, 2 bases at V and 0 bases at J, with 8 bases in the middle. Germline-derived CDR1 and CDR2 are MNHEY and SMNVEV (reference sequence). CDR3 residues: CASSLTGHSYEQYF. The DNA for the CDR3 is TGTGCCAGCAGTTTAACAGGACACTCCTACGAGCAGTACTTC.

The chain combines TRBV28 with TRBJ2-7, with D perhaps matching TRBD1 (6 bases). This CDR3 spans 13 amino acids. V was trimmed by 4 bases and J by 5 bases, leaving 12 bases between them. Germline V CDR1 and CDR2: MDHEN, SYDVKM. The CDR3 DNA reads as TGTGCCAGCAGTTATTTACAGGGTCACGAGCAGTACTTC. It yields the protein CASSYLQGHEQYF.

This clone showed up just once. This chain connects TRBV11-2 to TRBJ2-5; 12 bases are a match to TRBD1. Germline-derived CDR1 and CDR2 are SGHAT and FQNNGV. The V gene end was trimmed by 1 base and the J gene end by 5 bases; junction bases not matched to a gene: 5. The CDR3 sequence is 16 residues long. The CDR3 DNA is TGTGCCAGCAGCTTAGTAGGGACAGGGGGCGGTGAGACCCAGTACTTC. Protein: CASSLVGTGGGETQYF.

V usage is TRBV14 and J usage is TRBJ2-7; a weak D match, TRBD1 (5 bases). V gave up 4 bases and J gave up 2 bases, with 12 bases separating them. The CDR3 is 14 amino acids. Germline assignment: CDR1 SGHDN and CDR2 FVKESK. DNA for the CDR3: TGTGCCAGCAGCCCACCTGGGGCGACCTACGAGCAGTACTTC. Translated, it gives CASSPPGATYEQYF.

This sequence joins TRBV15 and TRBJ2-7, with D unresolved. Germline V gives CDR1 LNHNV, CDR2 YYDKDF (reference sequence). CDR3 size: 14 residues. V lost 0 bases to trimming and J lost 0 bases, with 6 bases between them. The CDR3 DNA reads TGTGCCACCAGCAGAGATCTCAGCTCCTACGAGCAGTACTTC. Its translation is CATSRDLSSYEQYF.